Listed here are 7 T cell receptor beta chains from one sample, sequenced in a study of T cell repertoires in cytomegalovirus infection. TCRdb passed the reads through MiXCR, listing each CDR3 protein once. The sample has about 920,000 distinct CDR3 sequences; around 31% are singletons. These TCRs' antigens remain unknown. The input for sequencing was cultured CD8+ T cells from PBMCs, taken from culture after CMV antigen stimulation. The origin of the receptors is a human donor in good health (CMV status not recorded). Some clones in this sample may be carry-over from other donors' samples.

This clonotype was counted at least ten times. The chain has TRBV7-2 and TRBJ2-1, with 7 positions matching TRBD1. Germline CDR1 and CDR2: SGHTA and FQGNSA. V dropped 3 bases and J dropped 6; count of bases not matched to a gene: 2. This CDR3 spans 13 amino acids. The CDR3 here is CASSFRDSNEQFF. The CDR3, as DNA: TGTGCCAGCAGCTTCCGGGACAGCAATGAGCAGTTCTTC. Looking up the rest from reference TRBV7-2 and TRBJ2-1 gives the full variable domain: GAGVSQSPSNKVTEKGKDVELRCDPISGHTALYWYRQSLGQGLEFLIYFQGNSAPDKSGLPSDRFSAERTGGSVSTLTIQRTQQEDSAVYLCASSFRDSNEQFFGPGTRLTVL.

This clonotype appeared once. This chain uses TRBV19 with TRBJ2-7, with a weak D call TRBD1 (6 bases). The ends were cut back, 1 base at V and 7 bases at J, with 11 bases in the middle. Germline lookup yields CDR1 LNHDA and CDR2 SQIVND (reference sequence). This CDR3 is 13 amino acids long. CDR3 nucleotide sequence: TGTGCCAGTAGTATAGGGGGGCTTAGTGAGCAGTACTTC. Protein sequence: CASSIGGLSEQYF. Combining the CDR3 with reference TRBV19 and TRBJ2-7 gives the whole variable domain DGGITQSPKYLFRKEGQNVTLSCEQNLNHDAMYWYRQDPGQGLRLIYYSQIVNDFQKGDIAEGYSVSREKKESFPLTVTSAQKNPTAFYLCASSIGGLSEQYFGPGTRLTVT.

This clonotype was seen only a few times. V usage is TRBV4-2 and J usage is TRBJ2-5; D perhaps matches TRBD2 (6 bases). V lost 1 base and J lost 5, with 14 bases in between. The CDR3 spans 15 residues. Looked up from germline, CDR1 is LGHNA and CDR2 is YNFKEQ. DNA for the CDR3: TGTGCCAGCAGCCAAGGGGGGTCACGGGAGGAGACCCAGTACTTC. This encodes CASSQGGSREETQYF.

V and J are TRBV27 and TRBJ2-7; D is possibly TRBD2 (6 bases). The CDR3 contains 13 residues. Germline values: CDR1 MNHEY, CDR2 SMNVEV (reference sequence). With 0 bases removed from V and 6 bases from J, the gap between germline ends came to 9 bases. DNA of the CDR3: TGTGCCAGCAGTTTATCTTTGGGGGGCGAGCAGTACTTC. Translated: CASSLSLGGEQYF.

This clonotype was seen many times. V is TRBV12-3 or TRBV12-4 and J is TRBJ1-1; D gene unclear. The CDR3 has 15 amino acids. Trimming took 3 bases from V and 1 from J, leaving 12 bases between them. CDR3 in DNA: TGTGCCAGCAGTTTTTTCCCCGGGCAGAACACTGAAGCTTTCTTT. It encodes CASSFFPGQNTEAFF.

This clonotype was detected only a few times. The chain carries TRBV15 and TRBJ2-1; D call uncertain. The ends were cut back, 3 bases at V and 5 bases at J, with 5 bases in the middle. The CDR3 consists of 12 residues. The germline V gene has CDR1 LNHNV and CDR2 YYDKDF (reference sequence). The CDR3 spells CATSSGNNEQFF. CDR3 nucleotide sequence: TGTGCCACCAGCAGTGGAAACAATGAGCAGTTCTTC. The full variable domain, completed using reference TRBV15 and TRBJ2-1, is DAMVIQNPRYQVTQFGKPVTLSCSQTLNHNVMYWYQQKSSQAPKLLFHYYDKDFNNEADTPDNFQSRRPNTSFCFLDIRSPGLGDTAMYLCATSSGNNEQFFGPGTRLTVL.

This rearrangement joins TRBV19 to TRBJ1-1, with 7 positions matching TRBD1. CDR1 and CDR2 from the germline V gene are LNHDA and SQIVND (reference sequence). The CDR3 covers 14 residues. V lost 7 bases to trimming and J lost 1 base; unmatched junction nucleotides: 6. CDR3 sequence reads: CASTRQGGNTEAFF. As DNA, the CDR3 is TGTGCCAGTACCCGACAGGGTGGGAACACTGAAGCTTTCTTT.